This TCR beta chain was profiled in a study of blood T cell repertoires in COVID-19. As for the study in general: The United States, Italy and Spain provided the acute and convalescent COVID-19 samples. From T cells, B-cell-depleted T cells, or PBMCs came the material, which was cDNA or gDNA.

The V gene lost 3 bases and the J gene lost 0 bases, with 12 bases spanning the gap. In germline, CDR1 is MDHEN, CDR2 SYDVKM. CDR3 length: 16 residues. Original analysis: Amplification with reference gene primers provided the estimates of nucleated cell counts. The table came from immunoSEQ multiplex PCR; TCRdb's copy has only in-frame clones and leaves some out. The DNA gave D and trimming, while V, J and clone size come from that table. The table shows about 140,000 clones, with 85% to 90% occurring only once. Sequenced: peripheral blood. The chain combines TRBV28 with TRBJ2-1, with a weak D call TRBD2 (6 bases). This receptor was identified in a human donor in a cohort sampled during active COVID-19. The CDR3 protein is CASSFLALSSYNEQFF. CDR3 coding DNA: TGTGCCAGCAGTTTCCTAGCGCTGAGCTCCTACAATGAGCAGTTCTTC.